This entry lists 27 T cell receptor beta chains sequenced from one sample in a study of shared clonotypes between healthy human individuals. Naivety among CD8 cells was defined by CD45RO negativity and positive CCR7 selection, thereby excluding terminally differentiated effector memory CD45RA+ cells. Clones were sequenced by immunoSEQ multiplex PCR, and TCRdb holds only the in-frame ones, with some missing. The sample carries fewer than 700,000 clones, 90% to 95% recorded once. Sequenced sample: naive CD8+ T cells sorted from blood. Every receptor here comes from a woman aged 25 to 45 in good health.

This clone occurred once. V is TRBV4-2 and J is TRBJ2-7; tentatively, D is TRBD1 (5 bases). CDR1 and CDR2 (germline): LGHNA, YNFKEQ. The CDR3 has 15 residues. Trimming took 0 bases from V and 3 from J, leaving 12 bases between them. CDR3 bases: TGTGCCAGCAGCCAAGATGGGCAGGGTCGCTACGAGCAGTACTTC. Translation: CASSQDGQGRYEQYF.

The chain is built from TRBV27 and TRBJ2-7, with 9 bases matching TRBD1. The CDR3 loop spans 14 amino acids. The germline V gene has CDR1 MNHEY and CDR2 SMNVEV (reference sequence). V trimming: 8 bases; J trimming: 6 bases; junction bases outside the gene matches: 11. In DNA form, the CDR3 reads TGTGCCAGCGGACTCGGGACAGGGTTTTCCGAGCAGTACTTC. Its translation: CASGLGTGFSEQYF.

The V and J genes are TRBV27 and TRBJ2-7; possibly TRBD1 or TRBD2 for D (5 bases each). The V gene's germline CDR1 is MNHEY and CDR2 SMNVEV (reference sequence). Trimming pared 4 bases from V and 7 bases from J, leaving 23 bases between. The CDR3 sequence is 16 residues long. The chain's CDR3 is CASSSHRGTGNKEQYF. The CDR3 region has the DNA TGTGCCAGCAGTTCCCACCGAGGGACGGGAAATAAGGAGCAGTACTTC.

The chain is built from TRBV6-6 and TRBJ2-3; TRBD2 aligns across 7 bases. J was trimmed by 5 bases and V by 4 bases; bases with no gene match: 6. The CDR3 has 14 amino acids. CDR1 is MNHNY and CDR2 is SVGAGI in the germline V gene (reference sequence). CDR3 DNA sequence: TGTGCCAGCAGTTCCTCGGGGGGTCTAGATACGCAGTATTTT. Translating it yields CASSSSGGLDTQYF.

V gene TRBV6-5 combines with J gene TRBJ2-3, with D tentatively TRBD1 (6 bases). Germline V gene sequence: CDR1 MNHEY, CDR2 SVGAGI. Trimming took off 6 bases at V and 2 bases at J, with 15 bases between the two ends. The CDR3 runs to 15 residues. CDR3 sequence (DNA): TGTGCCAGCAGCCAGAGACAGGAAATCACAGATACGCAGTATTTT. This encodes CASSQRQEITDTQYF.

CDR3 sequence: CATSRTYNEQFF. The CDR3 nucleotides read TGTGCCACCAGCAGAACTTACAATGAGCAGTTCTTC. The chain recombines TRBV15 with TRBJ2-1; D not certain. V lost 2 bases to trimming and J lost 4 bases, with 3 bases between them. From germline, CDR1 is LNHNV and CDR2 YYDKDF (reference sequence). The CDR3 consists of 12 residues.

V gene TRBV27 combines with J gene TRBJ2-2; 8 positions match TRBD2. Germline CDR1 MNHEY, CDR2 SMNVEV (reference sequence). The CDR3 has 13 amino acids. The junction had 7 bases not matched to a gene; V was cut back by 10 bases and J by 6 bases. In nucleotides, the CDR3 is TGTGCCACCCGACTAGCGTTCGCCGGGGAGCTGTTTTTT. It codes for CATRLAFAGELFF.

The chain uses TRBV10-2 and TRBJ2-3, with 8 bases lining up with TRBD1. From germline, CDR1 is WSHSY and CDR2 SAAADI. After removal of 5 bases from V and 3 bases from J, the junction contained 13 bases not matched to a gene. CDR3 length: 17 residues. CDR3 DNA: TGCGCCAGCAGTCCCGGCCTCGACAGGGGTGGGACAGATACGCAGTATTTT. Its protein is CASSPGLDRGGTDTQYF.

The rearrangement links TRBV7-9 to TRBJ2-5; 11 nucleotides agree with TRBD2. The J call is in doubt because the DNA end fits TRBJ2-7 better. The CDR3 is 15 amino acids. Germline-derived CDR1 and CDR2 are SEHNR and FQNEAQ (reference sequence). CDR3: CASSQLAGVSYEQYF. The DNA of the CDR3 is TGTGCCAGCAGCCAACTAGCGGGAGTCTCCTACGAGCAGTACTTC.

The chain recombines TRBV4-1 with TRBJ2-7; no definite D call. The V and J ends lost 3 bases and 9 bases respectively, with 12 bases between them. The germline V gene has CDR1 MGHRA and CDR2 YSYEKL. This CDR3 contains 12 residues. This chain's CDR3 is CASSQGLRAQYF. The CDR3 nucleotides read TGCGCCAGCAGCCAGGGCTTGAGAGCGCAGTACTTC.

In this sample, this clone turned up once. This sequence joins TRBV5-1 and TRBJ2-7, with D hard to call. CDR1 and CDR2 (germline): SGHRS, YFSETQ. The germline V and J ends were trimmed by 1 base and 0 bases, with 8 bases remaining between them. The CDR3 sequence is 14 residues long. The CDR3 coding sequence is TGCGCCAGCAGCTTGTCCTCGAGCTCCTACGAGCAGTACTTC. It yields the protein CASSLSSSSYEQYF.

The gene calls are TRBV7-8 and TRBJ2-2; 7 nucleotides align to TRBD2. The CDR3 runs to 15 residues. CDR1 and CDR2 from the germline V gene are SGHVS and FQNEAQ. The trim removed 5 bases at V and 4 bases at J, leaving 7 bases unmatched. Written as DNA, the CDR3 is TGTGCCAGCAGCGCTGGCGGGAGCATCACCGGGGAGCTGTTTTTT. Translated, it gives CASSAGGSITGELFF.

V gene TRBV27 combines with J gene TRBJ2-2; weak D call: TRBD2 (6 bases). CDR1 and CDR2 from the germline V gene are MNHEY and SMNVEV (reference sequence). This CDR3 has 15 amino acids. V was pared by 6 bases and J by 2 bases, with 13 bases between. The CDR3 DNA follows: TGTGCCAGCAGCCCGGGACTCGCAAACACCGGGGAGCTGTTTTTT. Its protein is CASSPGLANTGELFF.

This clone was seen only once. The genes are TRBV2 and TRBJ2-3, with TRBD2 matching 11 bases. V was clipped by 11 bases and J by 2 bases; unmatched bases: 12. The CDR3 length is 16 residues. Germline lookup yields CDR1 SNHLY and CDR2 FYNNEI. DNA for the CDR3: TGTGCCTTCAGAGGTTCTAGCGGGGGGTACACAGATACGCAGTATTTT. The encoded protein is CAFRGSSGGYTDTQYF.

This clone was detected only once. J is TRBJ1-2 and V is TRBV27, with TRBD1 as a possible D gene (6 bases). The CDR3 is made up of 14 amino acids. V dropped 3 bases and J dropped 6 bases, with 14 bases sitting between them. Germline CDR1 and CDR2: MNHEY and SMNVEV (reference sequence). The DNA of the CDR3 is TGTGCCAGCAGTTTTGGGGGGGCCCTGGATGGCTACACCTTC. Its translation is CASSFGGALDGYTF.

Written as DNA, the CDR3 is TGTGCCAGCAGCGGACAGGGGGAATCGAACACTGAAGCTTTCTTT. The encoded protein is CASSGQGESNTEAFF. The chain links TRBV5-6 to TRBJ1-1; TRBD1 agrees at 10 bases. The CDR3 contains 15 residues. Germline lookup yields CDR1 SGHDT and CDR2 YYEEEE. The V and J ends lost 4 bases and 1 base, in that order; junction bases with no gene match: 4. Looking up the rest from reference TRBV5-6 and TRBJ1-1 gives the full variable domain: DAGVTQSPTHLIKTRGQQVTLRCSPKSGHDTVSWYQQALGQGPQFIFQYYEEEERQRGNFPDRFSGHQFPNYSSELNVNALLLGDSALYLCASSGQGESNTEAFFGQGTRLTVV.

V is TRBV9 and J is TRBJ2-5; no definite D call. Between the trimmed V and J ends, which lost 3 bases and 3 bases, there was a span of 12 bases. The CDR3 has 14 amino acids. Germline V gene lookup returns CDR1 SGDLS and CDR2 YYNGEE. As DNA, the CDR3 is TGTGCCAGCAGCGAACAAGGACGGAAAGAGACCCAGTACTTC. This translates into CASSEQGRKETQYF.

The rearrangement links TRBV9 to TRBJ2-2, with 10 bases fitting TRBD1. The CDR3 has 16 residues. Germline V gives CDR1 SGDLS, CDR2 YYNGEE. V lost 4 bases and J lost 3; bases outside the gene matches: 6. Here the CDR3 DNA reads TGTGCCAGCAGCCCTGACAGGGGGCAGGACACCGGGGAGCTGTTTTTT. Translated, it gives CASSPDRGQDTGELFF.

The chain recombines TRBV19 with TRBJ1-1; D unresolved. The CDR3 covers 14 residues. Germline CDR1 is LNHDA and CDR2 is SQIVND (reference sequence). Trimming pared 5 bases from V and 2 bases from J, leaving 12 bases between. This CDR3 reads CASSAGGSNTEAFF. Here the CDR3 DNA reads TGTGCCAGTAGTGCAGGAGGGAGTAACACTGAAGCTTTCTTT.

This rearrangement joins TRBV11-2 to TRBJ1-2; TRBD1 might be the D (5 bases). V gave up 5 bases and J gave up 0 bases, with 13 bases separating them. Germline CDR1 SGHAT, CDR2 FQNNGV. The CDR3 has 15 residues. CDR3 protein: CASSPEGRANYGYTF. The CDR3, as DNA: TGTGCCAGCAGCCCAGAGGGACGGGCTAACTATGGCTACACCTTC. Variable domain in full (rest from reference TRBV11-2 and TRBJ1-2): EAGVAQSPRYKIIEKRQSVAFWCNPISGHATLYWYQQILGQGPKLLIQFQNNGVVDDSQLPKDRFSAERLKGVDSTLKIQPAKLEDSAVYLCASSPEGRANYGYTFGSGTRLTVV.

This chain joins TRBV28 and TRBJ2-7; 8 bases line up with TRBD2. The CDR3 has 13 amino acids. Germline CDR1 reads MDHEN; CDR2 reads SYDVKM. The V and J ends lost 8 bases and 6 bases, in that order; junction bases with no gene match: 9. The chain's CDR3 is CASVSGSSFEQYF. CDR3 coding DNA: TGTGCCAGCGTAAGCGGGAGTTCTTTCGAGCAGTACTTC.

The V and J genes are TRBV4-1 and TRBJ2-7, with a tentative D call TRBD1 (6 bases). The CDR3 totals 15 residues. Trimming removed 0 bases at V and 3 bases at J, with 12 bases between. Germline V gene sequence: CDR1 MGHRA, CDR2 YSYEKL. The CDR3 nucleotides read TGCGCCAGCAGCCAAGATACAGGGAAATACTACGAGCAGTACTTC. It specifies CASSQDTGKYYEQYF.

The genes are TRBV28 and TRBJ2-3; 9 bases line up with TRBD2. This CDR3 comprises 15 residues. The V and J ends lost 6 bases and 6 bases, in that order; junction bases with no gene match: 10. Germline V lookup: CDR1 MDHEN, CDR2 SYDVKM. The CDR3: CASRSGTSRSDTQYF. CDR3 DNA: TGTGCCAGCAGGTCCGGGACTAGCAGGTCGGATACGCAGTATTTT.

V usage is TRBV29-1 and J usage is TRBJ2-5, with D tentatively TRBD1 (6 bases). The J call is in doubt because the DNA end fits TRBJ2-7 better. The CDR3 has 15 residues. The germline CDR1 and CDR2 sequences are SQVTM and ANQGSEA. The CDR3 here is CSVETGQQPSYEQYF. The CDR3 DNA is TGCAGCGTTGAAACCGGACAGCAACCTTCCTACGAGCAGTACTTC.

The chain is built from TRBV19 and TRBJ2-5, with 11 bases identical to TRBD2. CDR3 length: 15 residues. Germline loops: CDR1 LNHDA, CDR2 SQIVND (reference sequence). Trimming removed 3 bases from V and 4 bases from J; junction bases left unmatched: 4. For the CDR3, the DNA is TGTGCCAGTAGTATGACTAGCGGGAAACGAGAGACCCAGTACTTC. As protein: CASSMTSGKRETQYF.

The rearrangement uses TRBV2 and TRBJ2-7; either TRBD1 or TRBD2 may supply D (5 bases each). The CDR3 extends over 13 amino acids. Trimming took 6 bases from V and 0 from J, leaving 9 bases between them. Looked up from germline, CDR1 is SNHLY and CDR2 is FYNNEI. CDR3 nucleotides: TGTGCCAGCAGCGGGACCGACTCCTACGAGCAGTACTTC. Its protein product is CASSGTDSYEQYF.

The CDR3 DNA sequence: TGTGCCAGCAGTTGGAAGGGTAGATCTGGAAACACCATATATTTT. It is translated as CASSWKGRSGNTIYF. This sequence joins TRBV28 and TRBJ1-3; no reliable D call. The CDR3 consists of 15 residues. Trimming cost V 4 bases and J 1 base, with 11 bases left between them. Germline CDR1 reads MDHEN; CDR2 reads SYDVKM.